These 11 T cell receptor beta chains came from one sample sequenced in a study of cytomegalovirus exposure and HLA in healthy donors. Both 60 Vbeta primers and 13 Jbeta primers went into the PCR. Some clones are missing from TCRdb's copy, which holds only in-frame ones; the method was immunoSEQ multiplex PCR. The top ten hold 7% to 9% of the sample, which has around 150,000 clones, roughly three quarters seen once. Sequenced sample: PBMCs. All receptors come from a male donor in good health and CMV-seropositive.

The chain links TRBV30 to TRBJ2-7; 7 bases match TRBD2. Germline loops: CDR1 GTSNPN, CDR2 SVGIG (reference sequence). The CDR3 length is 14 residues. Trimming cost V 2 bases and J 2 bases; bases outside gene matches: 6. DNA of the CDR3: TGTGCCTGGAGTCCGGTGGGAGGGCCCTACGAGCAGTACTTC. This sequence encodes CAWSPVGGPYEQYF.

The rearrangement links TRBV11-3 to TRBJ2-1; D is possibly TRBD1 (6 bases). The ends were cut back, 5 bases at V and 10 bases at J, with 21 bases in the middle. This CDR3 has 15 residues. Germline V gene data show CDR1 as SGHNT and CDR2 as YENEEA. CDR3 sequence reads: CASSAGTRGSLEQFF. In DNA, the CDR3 is TGTGCCAGCAGCGCCGGGACAAGGGGTAGCCTAGAGCAGTTCTTC. Looking up the rest from reference TRBV11-3 and TRBJ2-1 gives the full variable domain: EAGVVQSPRYKIIEKKQPVAFWCNPISGHNTLYWYLQNLGQGPELLIRYENEEAVDDSQLPKDRFSAERLKGVDSTLKIQPAELGDSAVYLCASSAGTRGSLEQFFGPGTRLTVL.

The rearrangement links TRBV27 to TRBJ1-6; weak D call: TRBD1 (6 bases). Germline V gene sequence: CDR1 MNHEY, CDR2 SMNVEV (reference sequence). The CDR3 runs 15 residues. Trimming pared 6 bases from V and 3 bases from J, leaving 12 bases between. CDR3 DNA sequence: TGTGCCAGCAGCACTCAGGGGTTCTATAATTCACCCCTCCACTTT. This gives the protein CASSTQGFYNSPLHF.

The CDR3 is CASSYRGLTYQETQYF. DNA for the CDR3: TGTGCCAGCAGTTACAGGGGACTAACGTACCAAGAGACCCAGTACTTC. This chain joins TRBV6-6 and TRBJ2-5; 7 bases line up with TRBD2. The CDR3 consists of 16 residues. V lost 2 bases to trimming and J lost 0 bases; unmatched junction nucleotides: 6. The germline V gene encodes CDR1 MNHNY and CDR2 SVGAGI (reference sequence).

This chain joins TRBV25-1 and TRBJ2-5, with 8 positions matching TRBD2. CDR1 and CDR2 from the germline V gene are MGHDK and SYGVNS. With V trimmed by 4 bases and J by 6 bases, 19 bases remained unmatched. The CDR3 has 18 amino acids. The CDR3 DNA sequence: TGTGCCAGCAGTGGTTCGGGATGGTCGGGGGGGGCCGGAAAGACCCAGTACTTC. Translated, it gives CASSGSGWSGGAGKTQYF. Complete variable domain (other parts from reference TRBV25-1 and TRBJ2-5): EADIYQTPRYLVIGTGKKITLECSQTMGHDKMYWYQQDPGMELHLIHYSYGVNSTEKGDLSSESTVSRIRTEHFPLTLESARPSHTSQYLCASSGSGWSGGAGKTQYFGPGTRLLVL.

This clone was detected a few times. V usage is TRBV19 and J usage is TRBJ2-6, with 8 bases lining up with TRBD2. This CDR3 comprises 15 residues. The V and J ends lost 7 bases and 2 bases, in that order; junction bases with no gene match: 4. From germline, CDR1 is LNHDA and CDR2 SQIVND (reference sequence). The CDR3 bases are TGTGCCAGTAAGGCGGGGGGAACTGGGGCCAACGTCCTGACTTTC. This sequence encodes CASKAGGTGANVLTF.

V and J are TRBV5-1 and TRBJ2-7; 9 positions agree with TRBD1. The CDR3 runs to 16 residues. V lost 4 bases and J lost 5; bases outside the gene matches: 13. The germline V gene encodes CDR1 SGHRS and CDR2 YFSETQ. This chain's CDR3 is CASSLELGQGADEQYF. The DNA of the CDR3 is TGCGCCAGCAGCCTGGAGTTGGGACAGGGTGCGGACGAGCAGTACTTC.

The gene calls are TRBV25-1 and TRBJ2-3, with D unresolved. The CDR3 length is 14 residues. V was trimmed by 1 base and J by 5 bases, leaving 10 bases between them. In germline, CDR1 is MGHDK, CDR2 SYGVNS. This CDR3 is CASSESDSLDTQYF. CDR3 sequence (DNA): TGTGCCAGCAGTGAATCTGATAGCTTAGATACGCAGTATTTT.

The V gene is TRBV6-5, the J gene TRBJ1-6, with unresolved D. Germline CDR1 MNHEY, CDR2 SVGAGI. The CDR3 has 13 amino acids. V lost 5 bases to trimming and J lost 8 bases, with 10 bases between them. The CDR3 loop reads CASSPRNDSPLHF. CDR3 nucleotides: TGTGCCAGCAGTCCGAGAAATGATTCACCCCTCCACTTT.

The J gene is TRBJ1-2, the V gene TRBV30, with D possibly matching TRBD1 (6 bases). Germline V gene sequence: CDR1 GTSNPN, CDR2 SVGIG (reference sequence). This CDR3 is built from 13 residues. Trimming took 1 base from V and 7 from J, leaving 13 bases between them. CDR3 DNA: TGTGCCTGGAGTGCCGGGACACGGGCTGGCTACACCTTC. It is translated as CAWSAGTRAGYTF. Full variable domain (remainder filled in from reference TRBV30 and TRBJ1-2): SQTIHQWPATLVQPVGSPLSLECTVEGTSNPNLYWYRQAAGRGLQLLFYSVGIGQISSEVPQNLSASRPQDRQFILSSKKLLLSDSGFYLCAWSAGTRAGYTFGSGTRLTVV.

The V gene is TRBV7-9, the J gene TRBJ2-3; D unresolved. Germline V gene data show CDR1 as SEHNR and CDR2 as FQNEAQ (reference sequence). Trimming stripped 1 base from V and 6 bases from J, with 11 bases between. The CDR3 is made up of 14 amino acids. CDR3 nucleotide sequence: TGTGCCAGCAGCTTAGGAGTCCTCGGTGATACGCAGTATTTT. As protein: CASSLGVLGDTQYF. The whole variable domain, filled in from reference TRBV7-9 and TRBJ2-3, reads DTGVSQNPRHKITKRGQNVTFRCDPISEHNRLYWYRQTLGQGPEFLTYFQNEAQLEKSRLLSDRFSAERPKGSFSTLEIQRTEQGDSAMYLCASSLGVLGDTQYFGPGTRLTVL.